These 20 T cell receptor beta chains came from one sample sequenced in a study of Graves' ophthalmopathy and Graves' hyperthyroidism. The authors amplified TCR beta CDR3 regions from RNA transcripts. First-round RT-PCR employed HTBI primers, with a second-round multiplex PCR after it. Each CDR3 protein gets one entry after TCRdb re-called the multiplex PCR reads with MiXCR. The repertoire has about 210,000 distinct CDR3 sequences, under 30% of them found once; the top ten carry approximately 9.6%. Sequenced sample: peripheral blood. The source of these receptors is a man aged 45-65 years with Graves' ophthalmopathy.

This clonotype was recorded many times. The chain links TRBV6-5 to TRBJ1-5; 8 nucleotides line up with TRBD1. Germline V gene lookup returns CDR1 MNHEY and CDR2 SVGAGI. Trimming took 6 bases from V and 1 from J; bases not matched to a gene: 5. This CDR3 region has 15 residues. As DNA, the CDR3 is TGTGCCAGCAGACCACAGGGGGTCAGCAATCAGCCCCAGCATTTT. Protein product: CASRPQGVSNQPQHF.

J is TRBJ2-7 and V is TRBV2; 14 nucleotides line up with TRBD2. This CDR3 contains 15 residues. The V and J ends lost 11 bases and 6 bases, in that order; junction bases with no gene match: 12. CDR1 is SNHLY and CDR2 is FYNNEI in the germline V gene. CDR3 nucleotide sequence: TGTGCCTGCCGAATAGGGACTAGCGGGAGTGGCGAGCAGTACTTC. Translated, it gives CACRIGTSGSGEQYF. The full variable domain, rest sourced from reference TRBV2 and TRBJ2-7, is EPEVTQTPSHQVTQMGQEVILRCVPISNHLYFYWYRQILGQKVEFLVSFYNNEISEKSEIFDDQFSVERPDGSNFTLKIRSTKLEDSAMYFCACRIGTSGSGEQYFGPGTRLTVT.

The chain recombines TRBV20-1 with TRBJ2-7; 14 positions match TRBD2. V lost 5 bases and J lost 3; bases outside the gene matches: 9. This CDR3 is built from 16 residues. The germline CDR1 and CDR2 sequences are DFQATT and SNEGSKA (reference sequence). CDR3 in DNA: TGCAGTGCTTCCGGGACTAGCGGGAGAGTGGGCTACGAGCAGTACTTC. Translated: CSASGTSGRVGYEQYF.

This clonotype was recorded many times. The chain couples TRBV20-1 to TRBJ2-7; 16 nucleotides align to TRBD2. CDR1 is DFQATT, CDR2 SNEGSKA, per germline (reference sequence). V lost 5 bases to trimming and J lost 4 bases; unmatched junction nucleotides: 8. The CDR3 totals 16 residues. CDR3 region: CSALGTSGRARYEQYF. In nucleotides, the CDR3 is TGCAGTGCTCTCGGGACTAGCGGGAGGGCCAGGTACGAGCAGTACTTC.

V and J are TRBV7-3 and TRBJ1-1; TRBD1 might be the D (6 bases). V lost 1 base, J lost 3 bases, and 21 bases lay in between. Germline lookup yields CDR1 SGHTA and CDR2 FQGTGA. The CDR3 extends over 18 amino acids. CDR3 coding DNA: TGTGCCAGCAGCTTAATGTGGGGGCTCCTGAGCGCGGACACTGAAGCTTTCTTT. Amino acid sequence: CASSLMWGLLSADTEAFF.

This clonotype was observed at least ten times. V is TRBV4-2 and J is TRBJ2-3; 7 nucleotides line up with TRBD2. The CDR3 contains 15 residues. The V gene's germline CDR1 is LGHNA and CDR2 YNFKEQ. Trimming cost V 2 bases and J 4 bases; bases outside gene matches: 6. The CDR3 region has the DNA TGTGCCAGCAGCCAACTAGCGGAGGGAGCAGATACGCAGTATTTT. Translated, it gives CASSQLAEGADTQYF.

At least ten counts were recorded for this clonotype. The chain combines TRBV29-1 with TRBJ2-2; no firm D call. The germline V gene has CDR1 SQVTM and CDR2 ANQGSEA. The CDR3 runs 14 residues. With 4 bases removed from V and 0 bases from J, the gap between germline ends came to 9 bases. The CDR3 here is CSVVGKANTGELFF. As DNA, the CDR3 is TGCAGCGTTGTTGGCAAAGCGAACACCGGGGAGCTGTTTTTT.

This clonotype was detected many times. The V call is TRBV28, the J call TRBJ1-1; D gene ambiguous. This CDR3 has 13 residues. Germline V gene lookup returns CDR1 MDHEN and CDR2 SYDVKM. V lost 10 bases and J lost 0, with 12 bases in between. The CDR3 DNA sequence: TGTGCCACTACGGCCCTAATGAACACTGAAGCTTTCTTT. Its translation: CATTALMNTEAFF.

This clonotype was found many times. The CDR3 nucleotides are TGTGCCAGTAGTACACTGGACAGCGCTAACTATGGCTACACCTTC. As protein: CASSTLDSANYGYTF. The chain uses TRBV19 and TRBJ1-2, with D possibly TRBD1 on 6 matching bases. The CDR3 consists of 15 residues. CDR1 LNHDA and CDR2 SQIVND come from the germline V gene (reference sequence). V lost 4 bases to trimming and J lost 0 bases, with 12 bases between them.

This clonotype was picked up many times. The rearrangement joins TRBV6-2 or TRBV6-3 to TRBJ2-4; D call uncertain. This CDR3 spans 16 amino acids. CDR1 MNHEY and CDR2 SVGEGT come from the germline V gene. Deletions cut 6 bases from V and 8 bases from J, with 23 bases between. CDR3 nucleotide sequence: TGTGCCAGCAGCGGAGACCGCCTTCGGATCGTAGACATTCAGTACTTC. Its protein is CASSGDRLRIVDIQYF.

This chain uses TRBV29-1 with TRBJ2-5; TRBD1 is a possible D gene (5 bases). Germline V gives CDR1 SQVTM, CDR2 ANQGSEA. The CDR3 is 11 amino acids. V dropped 7 bases and J dropped 5 bases, with 11 bases sitting between them. The CDR3 spells CSETELETQYF. In DNA form, the CDR3 reads TGCAGCGAGACAGAGTTGGAGACCCAGTACTTC.

This clonotype was counted ten times or more. The V and J genes are TRBV20-1 and TRBJ2-2; perhaps TRBD2 as D (5 bases). This CDR3 has 16 amino acids. CDR1 is DFQATT, CDR2 SNEGSKA, per germline (reference sequence). Trimming cost V 3 bases and J 0 bases, with 14 bases left between them. The CDR3 region has the DNA TGCAGTGCTAGTGGGCTTTATAGCGCGAACACCGGGGAGCTGTTTTTT. Its translation: CSASGLYSANTGELFF.

The gene calls are TRBV5-1 and TRBJ2-7; D is perhaps TRBD2 (6 bases). Germline lookup yields CDR1 SGHRS and CDR2 YFSETQ. There are 12 residues in the CDR3. V lost 1 base to trimming and J lost 6 bases, with 8 bases between them. CDR3 DNA: TGCGCCAGCAGCTTGTACGGGGGCGAGCAGTACTTC. Its translation: CASSLYGGEQYF.

This CDR3 reads CASSRAGNQPQHF. CDR3 coding DNA: TGTGCCAGCAGCCGTGCGGGCAATCAGCCCCAGCATTTT. The chain has TRBV7-8 and TRBJ1-5; D remains unclear. The germline V gene has CDR1 SGHVS and CDR2 FQNEAQ. Trimming shortened V by 5 bases and J by 2 bases, and 7 bases separated the two germline ends. This CDR3 is built from 13 residues.

The J gene is TRBJ1-1, the V gene TRBV30; D is undetermined. In germline, CDR1 is GTSNPN, CDR2 SVGIG (reference sequence). V lost 2 bases to trimming and J lost 0 bases, with 7 bases between them. This CDR3 region has 13 residues. CDR3 region: CAWSLLMNTEAFF. Written as DNA, the CDR3 is TGTGCCTGGAGTCTACTAATGAACACTGAAGCTTTCTTT.

This chain's CDR3 is CATSSSGDLYTGELFF. The CDR3 region has the DNA TGTGCCACCAGTTCGTCAGGGGACCTCTACACCGGGGAGCTGTTTTTT. This rearrangement joins TRBV24-1 to TRBJ2-2; the D gene is possibly TRBD1 (6 bases). There are 16 residues in the CDR3. Germline V lookup: CDR1 KGHDR, CDR2 SFDVKD. V gave up 6 bases and J gave up 3 bases, with 16 bases separating them.

V gene TRBV12-3 or TRBV12-4 combines with J gene TRBJ1-5, with TRBD1 identical over 7 bases. CDR3 size: 14 residues. With 5 bases clipped from V and 4 bases from J, the junction kept 5 bases outside the gene matches. In DNA form, the CDR3 reads TGTGCCAGCAGTACAACAGGGGAGAATCAGCCCCAGCATTTT. The encoded protein is CASSTTGENQPQHF.

There are many counts of this clonotype. This chain uses TRBV11-3 with TRBJ1-1; the D is unclear. The CDR3 runs 14 residues. Between the trimmed V and J ends, which lost 5 bases and 0 bases, there was a span of 10 bases. The germline V gene encodes CDR1 SGHNT and CDR2 YENEEA. In nucleotides, the CDR3 is TGTGCCAGCAGCGCACTAGGGTTGAACACTGAAGCTTTCTTT. Residues: CASSALGLNTEAFF.

The rearrangement joins TRBV2 to TRBJ2-7, with TRBD2 matching over 10 bases. CDR1 is SNHLY, CDR2 FYNNEI, per germline. V was pared by 6 bases and J by 6 bases, with 5 bases of the junction left unmatched. The CDR3 is made up of 13 amino acids. As DNA, the CDR3 is TGTGCCAGCAGGCTGGGACTAGCGATCGAGCAGTACTTC. Residues: CASRLGLAIEQYF.

This clonotype has a count of ten or more. The rearrangement uses TRBV7-3 and TRBJ1-1; D is uncertain. The V end lost 2 bases, the J end lost 5 bases, and 9 bases lay between the germline ends. CDR1 SGHTA and CDR2 FQGTGA come from the germline V gene. This CDR3 is built from 13 residues. For the CDR3, the DNA is TGTGCCAGCAGCTTATTTCTGGGAACTGAAGCTTTCTTT. Its translation: CASSLFLGTEAFF.